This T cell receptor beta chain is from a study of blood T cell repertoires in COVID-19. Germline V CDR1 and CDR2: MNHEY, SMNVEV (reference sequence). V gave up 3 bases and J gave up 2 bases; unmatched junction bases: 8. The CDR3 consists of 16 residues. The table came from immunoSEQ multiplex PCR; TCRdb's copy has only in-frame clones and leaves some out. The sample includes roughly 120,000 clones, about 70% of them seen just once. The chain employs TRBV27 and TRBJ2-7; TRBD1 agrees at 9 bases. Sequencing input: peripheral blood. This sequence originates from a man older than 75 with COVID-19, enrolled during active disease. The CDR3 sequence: CASSFLGTGYPYEQYF. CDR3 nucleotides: TGTGCCAGCAGTTTCCTGGGGACAGGGTATCCCTACGAGCAGTACTTC.